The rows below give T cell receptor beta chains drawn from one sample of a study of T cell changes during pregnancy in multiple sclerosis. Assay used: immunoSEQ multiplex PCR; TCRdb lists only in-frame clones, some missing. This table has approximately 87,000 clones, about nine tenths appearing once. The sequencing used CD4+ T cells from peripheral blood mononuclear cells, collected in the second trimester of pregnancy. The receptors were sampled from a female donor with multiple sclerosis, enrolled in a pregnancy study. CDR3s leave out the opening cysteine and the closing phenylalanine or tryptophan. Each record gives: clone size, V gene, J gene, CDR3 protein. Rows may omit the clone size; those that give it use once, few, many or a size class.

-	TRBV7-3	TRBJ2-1	ASSLGGGQSYNEQF
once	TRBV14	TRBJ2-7	ASSAGGREY
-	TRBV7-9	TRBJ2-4	ASSLAAGDGNIQY
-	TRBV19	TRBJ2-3	ASSRNGESTDTQY
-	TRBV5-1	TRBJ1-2	ASSPYRGPSNYGYT
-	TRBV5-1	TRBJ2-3	ASSLGLAGGTDTQY
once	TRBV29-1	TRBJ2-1	SVHGTSSYNEQF
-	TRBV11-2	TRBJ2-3	ASSLVPGGRDTQY
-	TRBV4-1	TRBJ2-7	ASSQGTGFEQY
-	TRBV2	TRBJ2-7	ATGPDRFGEQY
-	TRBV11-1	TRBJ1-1	ASSLISGDTQAF
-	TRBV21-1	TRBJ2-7	ASSILGGPITYEQY
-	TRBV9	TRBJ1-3	ASSGRRGRAGNTIY
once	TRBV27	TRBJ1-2	ASSATSLGQGDAYGYT
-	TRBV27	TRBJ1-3	ASRRRGNSGNTIY
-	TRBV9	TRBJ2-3	ASSVSLAAPTDTQY
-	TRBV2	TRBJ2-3	ASSGGQGPDTQY
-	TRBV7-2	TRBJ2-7	ASSLGGTSYEQY
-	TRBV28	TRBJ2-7	ASRNLAGAAYEQY
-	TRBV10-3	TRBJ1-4	ATRQGGDEKLF
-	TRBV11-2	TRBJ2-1	ASSLDPGLAGVWEF
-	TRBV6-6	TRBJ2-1	ASVAGVPYNEQF
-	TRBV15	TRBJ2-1	ATSRPPDRQYNEQF
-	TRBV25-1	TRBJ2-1	ASSESQGAMYNEQF
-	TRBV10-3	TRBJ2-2	AISGQGVLF
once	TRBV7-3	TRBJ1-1	ASRQGGNTEAF
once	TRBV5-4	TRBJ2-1	ASSFGGQGSRNEQF
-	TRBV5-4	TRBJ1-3	ASSLGGGYSGNTIY
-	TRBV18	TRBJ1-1	ASSPGGSTEAF
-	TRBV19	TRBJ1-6	ASTRKSSYNSPLH
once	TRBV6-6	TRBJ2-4	ASTGTSGRAFAVQY
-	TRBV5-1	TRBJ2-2	ASSLESQENTGELF
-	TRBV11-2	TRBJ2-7	ASSPRISGSSYEQY
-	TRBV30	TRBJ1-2	AWNSAPDSIYGYT
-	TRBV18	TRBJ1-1	ASSRGQGLYTEAF
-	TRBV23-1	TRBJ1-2	ASSLPFYPGKSYGYT
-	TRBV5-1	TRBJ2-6	ASSLGVFFGNSGANVLT
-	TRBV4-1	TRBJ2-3	ASSHQPLATGTDTQY
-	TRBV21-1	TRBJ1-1	ASSKGGPRNTEAF
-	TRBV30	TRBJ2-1	AQEGSGAGYEQF
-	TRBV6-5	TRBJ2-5	ASSGEGAIETQY
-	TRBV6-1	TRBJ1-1	ASSPKQGARTEAF
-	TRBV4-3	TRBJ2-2	ASSSRTSGGAGTGELF
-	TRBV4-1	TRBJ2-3	ASSQELAGGTDTQY
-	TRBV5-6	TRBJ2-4	ASSFVQGNIQY